Below, 19 T cell receptor beta chains from the same sample are listed, as sequenced in a study of blood T cell repertoires in COVID-19. Repertoires were generated with immunoSEQ multiplex PCR, while TCRdb's copy carries only in-frame clones and drops some. The table shows around 300,000 clones, with 90% occurring only once. Material: PBMCs or T cells enriched from blood (not recorded which). Receptors originate from a woman aged 18-29 years with acute COVID-19.

CDR3 sequence reads: CASSQDRSSNQPQHF. The CDR3, as DNA: TGCGCCAGCAGCCAGGACAGGTCGAGCAATCAGCCCCAGCATTTT. The V gene is TRBV4-1, the J gene TRBJ1-5; 7 bases line up with TRBD1. This CDR3 spans 15 amino acids. Germline V gene sequence: CDR1 MGHRA, CDR2 YSYEKL. Trimming at V came to 3 bases and at J to 1 base, leaving 3 bases not matched to a gene.

The chain carries TRBV19 and TRBJ2-5; TRBD2 aligns across 7 bases. Germline CDR1 is LNHDA and CDR2 is SQIVND (reference sequence). V shed 8 bases and J 5 bases; nucleotides not matched to a gene: 8. CDR3 size: 13 residues. The chain's CDR3 is CASCRYSGETQYF. The DNA for the CDR3 is TGTGCCAGTTGTAGGTATAGCGGGGAGACCCAGTACTTC. Combining the CDR3 with reference TRBV19 and TRBJ2-5 gives the whole variable domain DGGITQSPKYLFRKEGQNVTLSCEQNLNHDAMYWYRQDPGQGLRLIYYSQIVNDFQKGDIAEGYSVSREKKESFPLTVTSAQKNPTAFYLCASCRYSGETQYFGPGTRLLVL.

The chain employs TRBV15 and TRBJ2-3; D not resolved. Germline values: CDR1 LNHNV, CDR2 YYDKDF (reference sequence). The CDR3 consists of 12 residues. The V and J ends lost 3 bases and 5 bases respectively, with 6 bases between them. In nucleotides, the CDR3 is TGTGCCACCAGCAGGGTACTAGATACGCAGTATTTT. Amino acid sequence: CATSRVLDTQYF. The whole variable domain, remainder taken from reference TRBV15 and TRBJ2-3, is DAMVIQNPRYQVTQFGKPVTLSCSQTLNHNVMYWYQQKSSQAPKLLFHYYDKDFNNEADTPDNFQSRRPNTSFCFLDIRSPGLGDTAMYLCATSRVLDTQYFGPGTRLTVL.

This rearrangement joins TRBV30 to TRBJ1-1; D not certain. The germline gives CDR1 GTSNPN, CDR2 SVGIG (reference sequence). V lost 8 bases and J lost 3, with 19 bases in between. The CDR3 is made up of 14 amino acids. The DNA of the CDR3 is TGTGCCCGTGGACCCAACTTGAGGGACACTGAAGCTTTCTTT. Encoded protein: CARGPNLRDTEAFF.

This chain connects TRBV7-2 to TRBJ2-4; possible D gene TRBD1, 5 bases. The V end lost 7 bases, the J end lost 7 bases, and 20 bases lay between the germline ends. Per the germline V gene, CDR1 is SGHTA and CDR2 is FQGNSA. This CDR3 has 15 amino acids. This chain's CDR3 is CASTAPWLGVNIQYF. In nucleotides, the CDR3 is TGTGCCAGCACGGCCCCCTGGTTAGGGGTGAACATTCAGTACTTC.

This clone was seen only a few times. This sequence joins TRBV3-1 (or the pseudogene TRBV3-2) and TRBJ2-2, with D possibly being TRBD2 (6 bases). V shed 1 base and J shed 2 bases, with 11 bases lying between them. Per the germline V gene, CDR1 is LGHDT and CDR2 is YNNKEL (reference sequence). CDR3 length equals 16 residues. The CDR3 nucleotides read TGTGCCAGCAGCCAAGGGGAGGTTACTAACACCGGGGAGCTGTTTTTT. It yields the protein CASSQGEVTNTGELFF.

The rearrangement joins TRBV5-6 to TRBJ1-1; 8 nucleotides align to TRBD1. CDR1 and CDR2 (germline): SGHDT, YYEEEE. V lost 4 bases to trimming and J lost 9 bases; unmatched junction nucleotides: 14. The CDR3 sequence is 15 residues long. CDR3 DNA: TGTGCCAGCAGCCCCGTATGGGACAGGACCCAAAAAGCTTTCTTT. Amino acid sequence: CASSPVWDRTQKAFF.

CDR3 residues: CSVMTRMNTEAFF. The CDR3, as DNA: TGCAGCGTCATGACTCGTATGAACACTGAAGCTTTCTTT. This rearrangement joins TRBV29-1 to TRBJ1-1; D remains unclear. Germline V gene lookup returns CDR1 SQVTM and CDR2 ANQGSEA. The length of the CDR3 is 13 residues. Trimming stripped 6 bases from V and 0 bases from J, with 11 bases between.

The genes are TRBV18 and TRBJ2-7; D is perhaps TRBD2 (6 bases). The V end was cut by 4 bases, the J end by 2 bases, with 21 bases between. The CDR3 is made up of 17 amino acids. Germline assignment: CDR1 KGHSH and CDR2 LQKENI. The CDR3 loop reads CASSQAGGLAPTYEQYF. For the CDR3, the DNA is TGTGCCAGCTCACAGGCCGGTGGGCTAGCGCCTACCTACGAGCAGTACTTC.

The chain links TRBV12-3 or TRBV12-4 to TRBJ2-7; tentatively, D is TRBD2 (6 bases). The CDR3 is 13 amino acids. Trimming removed 6 bases from V and 3 bases from J, with 12 bases in between. The CDR3 nucleotides read TGTGCCAGCAGCCGCGGGGCATACTACGAGCAGTACTTC. Protein sequence: CASSRGAYYEQYF.

This rearrangement joins TRBV28 to TRBJ1-2; TRBD1 agrees at 7 bases. The length of the CDR3 is 14 residues. Germline V lookup: CDR1 MDHEN, CDR2 SYDVKM. V lost 6 bases, J lost 4 bases, and 8 bases stayed unmatched. CDR3 coding DNA: TGTGCCAGCAGGTCGGGACAGCCACTCTATGGCTACACCTTC. The encoded protein is CASRSGQPLYGYTF.

The chain has TRBV19 and TRBJ1-2; D is possibly TRBD1 (5 bases). Looked up from germline, CDR1 is LNHDA and CDR2 is SQIVND (reference sequence). The CDR3 spans 15 residues. V was pared by 6 bases and J by 8 bases, with 22 bases between. DNA of the CDR3: TGTGCCAGTAGACCCCTGGAGGGGCACGTTTTAGGCTACACCTTC. Translating gives CASRPLEGHVLGYTF.

The table lists this clone with a count of one. The rearrangement joins TRBV30 to TRBJ2-5; no reliable D call. Germline V gives CDR1 GTSNPN, CDR2 SVGIG (reference sequence). The CDR3 extends over 13 amino acids. The ends were cut back, 0 bases at V and 5 bases at J, with 10 bases in the middle. CDR3 sequence: CAWSVRQIETQYF. The CDR3, as DNA: TGTGCCTGGAGTGTGAGGCAGATCGAGACCCAGTACTTC.

This clone was detected once. The chain is built from TRBV3-1 (or the pseudogene TRBV3-2) and TRBJ1-4; D is ambiguous. This CDR3 is 12 amino acids long. V dropped 9 bases and J dropped 6 bases, with 11 bases sitting between them. Germline V gene sequence: CDR1 LGHDT, CDR2 YNNKEL (reference sequence). The CDR3 loop reads CASGPFYEKLFF. The CDR3 bases are TGTGCCAGTGGGCCTTTTTATGAAAAACTGTTTTTT.

The chain is built from TRBV28 and TRBJ1-2; D unclear. This CDR3 has 12 amino acids. V shed 4 bases and J shed 6 bases, with 9 bases lying between them. Germline V CDR1 and CDR2: MDHEN, SYDVKM. CDR3 nucleotides: TGTGCCAGCAGTTCCTCCGTAGATGGCTACACCTTC. Its protein is CASSSSVDGYTF.

The genes are TRBV5-1 and TRBJ2-3; 9 bases agree with TRBD1. The CDR3 has 15 residues. Per the germline V gene, CDR1 is SGHRS and CDR2 is YFSETQ. V lost 3 bases, J lost 4 bases, and 6 bases stayed unmatched. The CDR3 region is CASSSRDRAADTQYF. CDR3 bases: TGCGCCAGCAGCTCCCGGGACAGGGCCGCAGATACGCAGTATTTT.

This clone has only a few counts. The genes are TRBV4-1 and TRBJ2-7; perhaps TRBD1 as D (5 bases). Germline V lookup: CDR1 MGHRA, CDR2 YSYEKL. V shed 3 bases and J shed 4 bases, with 16 bases lying between them. The CDR3 covers 15 residues. In DNA, the CDR3 is TGCGCCAGCAGCCAGGCCCTCAGGGCCCAGTACGAGCAGTACTTC. It yields the protein CASSQALRAQYEQYF.

The CDR3 nucleotides read TGTGCCAGCAGCCGCCGGCTAGCGGTAGACAATGAGCAGTTCTTC. It translates to CASSRRLAVDNEQFF. The genes are TRBV4-2 and TRBJ2-1; TRBD2 aligns across 7 bases. The CDR3 has 15 amino acids. The V gene end was trimmed by 4 bases and the J gene end by 5 bases; junction bases not matched to a gene: 8. Germline V gene data show CDR1 as LGHNA and CDR2 as YNFKEQ.

This clone has only a few counts. The chain combines TRBV29-1 with TRBJ1-5, with 9 bases lining up with TRBD1. This CDR3 region has 14 residues. Germline V gene data show CDR1 as SQVTM and CDR2 as ANQGSEA. The V gene end was trimmed by 7 bases and the J gene end by 1 base; junction bases not matched to a gene: 5. The CDR3 loop reads CSALTGGSNQPQHF. CDR3 in DNA: TGCAGCGCCTTGACAGGGGGGAGCAATCAGCCCCAGCATTTT. The entire variable domain, with the rest obtained from reference TRBV29-1 and TRBJ1-5, is as follows: SAVISQKPSRDICQRGTSLTIQCQVDSQVTMMFWYRQQPGQSLTLIATANQGSEATYESGFVIDKFPISRPNLTFSTLTVSNMSPEDSSIYLCSALTGGSNQPQHFGDGTRLSIL.